One sample yielded the 16 T cell receptor beta chains listed below, sequenced in a study of cytomegalovirus exposure and HLA in healthy donors. Here immunoSEQ multiplex PCR was the method, and the copy in TCRdb shows in-frame clones only, minus some. The table includes about 120,000 clones, around nine tenths detected once. The specimen was PBMCs. These receptor sequences come from a woman aged 18-29 years in good health and CMV-seronegative.

This clone has just one count. The CDR3 protein is CAISPDRVEEQYF. DNA for the CDR3: TGTGCCATCAGTCCAGACAGGGTAGAGGAGCAGTACTTC. V usage is TRBV10-3 and J usage is TRBJ2-7; 7 nucleotides line up with TRBD1. This CDR3 comprises 13 residues. The V gene end was trimmed by 5 bases and the J gene end by 7 bases; junction bases not matched to a gene: 8. From germline, CDR1 is ENHRY and CDR2 SYGVKD.

This chain links TRBV4-1 with TRBJ2-5; D is perhaps TRBD2 (6 bases). Between the trimmed V and J ends, which lost 2 bases and 7 bases, there was a span of 8 bases. The CDR3 runs 12 residues. The V gene's germline CDR1 is MGHRA and CDR2 YSYEKL. This CDR3 is CASSQKGGTQYF. In nucleotides, the CDR3 is TGCGCCAGCAGCCAAAAGGGAGGGACCCAGTACTTC.

The chain combines TRBV27 with TRBJ2-7, with TRBD1 matching 12 bases. This CDR3 has 15 residues. The V segment lost 2 bases and the J segment 4 bases; nucleotides outside the gene matches: 3. CDR1 is MNHEY, CDR2 SMNVEV, per germline (reference sequence). The CDR3 here is CASSLRGQGAYEQYF. Written as DNA, the CDR3 is TGTGCCAGCAGTTTAAGGGGACAGGGGGCTTACGAGCAGTACTTC.

CDR3 nucleotide sequence: TGCGCCAGCAGCTTGGCCTATGGGGCTAGCGGAGGCGAGCAGTACTTC. Protein product: CASSLAYGASGGEQYF. The chain carries TRBV5-1 and TRBJ2-7; 7 bases line up with TRBD2. V was clipped by 0 bases and J by 6 bases; unmatched bases: 12. The CDR3 contains 16 residues. Germline values: CDR1 SGHRS, CDR2 YFSETQ.

CDR3 loop: CASSLDPRRDRQTEAFF. In nucleotides, the CDR3 is TGTGCCAGCAGCTTAGACCCGAGGAGGGACAGGCAGACTGAAGCTTTCTTT. The chain carries TRBV7-8 and TRBJ1-1; TRBD1 matches at 8 bases. The V gene end was trimmed by 1 base and the J gene end by 5 bases; junction bases not matched to a gene: 12. The CDR3 runs 17 residues. Germline CDR1 and CDR2: SGHVS and FQNEAQ.

CDR3 protein: CASSVGQRPYEQYF. CDR3 DNA: TGTGCCAGCAGCGTAGGACAGAGGCCCTACGAGCAGTACTTC. The chain is built from TRBV9 and TRBJ2-7, with D maybe TRBD1 (5 bases). The length of the CDR3 is 14 residues. V lost 0 bases, J lost 2 bases, and 9 bases lay in between. The V gene's germline CDR1 is SGDLS and CDR2 YYNGEE.

The chain employs TRBV11-2 and TRBJ2-7; 7 bases match TRBD2. This CDR3 contains 13 residues. J was trimmed by 6 bases and V by 4 bases; bases with no gene match: 6. Germline-derived CDR1 and CDR2 are SGHAT and FQNNGV. The CDR3 spells CASSYDGEGEQYF. CDR3 sequence (DNA): TGTGCCAGCAGCTACGACGGGGAGGGCGAGCAGTACTTC.

This chain connects TRBV7-9 to TRBJ2-7, with D tentatively TRBD1 (5 bases). Germline V lookup: CDR1 SEHNR, CDR2 FQNEAQ (reference sequence). V dropped 5 bases and J dropped 6 bases, with 11 bases sitting between them. CDR3 length: 12 amino acids. In nucleotides, the CDR3 is TGTGCCAGCAGCGGCCAGGGTAGCGAGCAGTACTTC. Protein product: CASSGQGSEQYF.

The chain couples TRBV30 to TRBJ1-1; 7 nucleotides match TRBD1. In germline, CDR1 is GTSNPN, CDR2 SVGIG (reference sequence). Trimming took 5 bases from V and 3 from J; bases not matched to a gene: 0. The CDR3 consists of 11 residues. The CDR3 DNA reads as TGTGCCTGGCAGGGGGACACTGAAGCTTTCTTT. The encoded protein is CAWQGDTEAFF.

This chain joins TRBV14 and TRBJ1-1; 7 bases line up with TRBD1. V was clipped by 0 bases and J by 2 bases; unmatched bases: 9. There are 17 residues in the CDR3. Germline V gene data show CDR1 as SGHDN and CDR2 as FVKESK. The CDR3 coding sequence is TGTGCCAGCAGCCAAGAGCCGACGACAGGGTATAACACTGAAGCTTTCTTT. Protein sequence: CASSQEPTTGYNTEAFF. Full variable domain (rest looked up from reference TRBV14 and TRBJ1-1): EAGVTQFPSHSVIEKGQTVTLRCDPISGHDNLYWYRRVMGKEIKFLLHFVKESKQDESGMPNNRFLAERTGGTYSTLKVQPAELEDSGVYFCASSQEPTTGYNTEAFFGQGTRLTVV.

The CDR3 DNA follows: TGTGCCAGCAGCTTGGACACAGGGCCGTTAATGGGGACTGAAGCTTTCTTT. Translating gives CASSLDTGPLMGTEAFF. The chain uses TRBV5-4 and TRBJ1-1; a possible D gene is TRBD1 (6 bases). V lost 0 bases and J 5 bases, leaving 20 bases between the germline ends. This CDR3 contains 17 residues. Germline V lookup: CDR1 SGHNT, CDR2 YYREEE (reference sequence).

The chain links TRBV27 to TRBJ2-1; TRBD2 is a possible D gene (6 bases). Trimming stripped 3 bases from V and 7 bases from J, with 13 bases between. The germline V gene encodes CDR1 MNHEY and CDR2 SMNVEV (reference sequence). The CDR3 consists of 14 residues. CDR3 coding DNA: TGTGCCAGCAGTTTTTTTGCGGGAACAAATGAGCAGTTCTTC. This gives the protein CASSFFAGTNEQFF.

Written as DNA, the CDR3 is TGTGCCAGCAGCTTAGCGCTAACGAACACCGGGGAGCTGTTTTTT. It is translated as CASSLALTNTGELFF. V is TRBV7-9 and J is TRBJ2-2; D is ambiguous. Trimming left V 0 bases short and J 0 bases short, with 5 bases between. Germline V CDR1 and CDR2: SEHNR, FQNEAQ (reference sequence). CDR3 length: 15 amino acids.

The rearrangement links TRBV21-1 to TRBJ1-2. TRBV21-1 is a pseudogene. The CDR3 spans 14 residues. The CDR3 here is CASRAGGTDYGYTF. The CDR3 region has the DNA TGTGCCAGCAGAGCCGGAGGGACTGACTATGGCTACACCTTC.

This chain connects TRBV28 to TRBJ2-1; a weak D match, TRBD2 (5 bases). The V and J ends lost 1 base and 4 bases respectively, with 11 bases between them. The CDR3 spans 15 residues. Germline values: CDR1 MDHEN, CDR2 SYDVKM. The CDR3 DNA is TGTGCCAGCAGTTTATATGGTGGACTTTACAATGAGCAGTTCTTC. Translating it yields CASSLYGGLYNEQFF. The entire variable domain, with the rest obtained from reference TRBV28 and TRBJ2-1, is as follows: DVKVTQSSRYLVKRTGEKVFLECVQDMDHENMFWYRQDPGLGLRLIYFSYDVKMKEKGDIPEGYSVSREKKERFSLILESASTNQTSMYLCASSLYGGLYNEQFFGPGTRLTVL.

The J gene is TRBJ1-1, the V gene TRBV29-1; perhaps TRBD1 as D (5 bases). V lost 7 bases to trimming and J lost 4 bases, with 16 bases between them. This CDR3 comprises 13 residues. Per germline, CDR1 SQVTM and CDR2 ANQGSEA. DNA of the CDR3: TGCAGCGGGAAGCCGACAGCCGGCACTGAAGCTTTCTTT. Amino acid sequence: CSGKPTAGTEAFF.